What follows are 9 T cell receptor beta chains derived from one specimen sequenced in a study of identical twins. MiXCR, applied by TCRdb to the 5' RACE reads, yields one record per CDR3 protein. In the table there are 570,000 or so distinct CDR3 sequences, just under 10% of which are singletons. The sample also formed part of further work on yellow fever vaccine responses in identical twins.

Sequenced input: PBMCs. These receptors came from a woman younger than 35 in good health.

This clonotype was counted ten times or more. The genes are TRBV5-1 and TRBJ2-7; 8 nucleotides line up with TRBD2. The germline gives CDR1 SGHRS, CDR2 YFSETQ. The CDR3 extends over 13 amino acids. After removal of 7 bases from V and 2 bases from J, the junction contained 5 bases not matched to a gene. The CDR3 DNA reads TGCGCCAGCGCGCGGGGGGACACCTACGAGCAGTACTTC. Amino acids: CASARGDTYEQYF.

This clonotype was observed many times. The V and J genes are TRBV5-1 and TRBJ1-4; D ambiguous. The ends were cut back, 6 bases at V and 0 bases at J, with 12 bases in the middle. CDR3 length: 15 residues. Per germline, CDR1 SGHRS and CDR2 YFSETQ. The CDR3 DNA is TGCGCCAGCAAATTCTCAGGAGCAACTAATGAAAAACTGTTTTTT. Its protein product is CASKFSGATNEKLFF.

This clonotype was detected many times. The V and J genes are TRBV11-2 and TRBJ2-5; TRBD1 is a possible D gene (5 bases). V was shortened by 5 bases and J by 2 bases, with 15 bases between the two germline ends. The CDR3 has 15 residues. Per the germline V gene, CDR1 is SGHAT and CDR2 is FQNNGV. The CDR3 loop reads CASSQMSGLQETQYF. In DNA form, the CDR3 reads TGTGCCAGCAGCCAGATGTCAGGGTTACAAGAGACCCAGTACTTC.

The genes are TRBV6-1 and TRBJ1-5, with TRBD1 matching 8 bases. The germline gives CDR1 MNHNS, CDR2 SASEGT. CDR3 length: 15 residues. V shed 6 bases, J shed 1 base, and the junction held 5 bases outside the gene matches. CDR3 residues: CASRVDRASNQPQHF. The CDR3 DNA follows: TGTGCCAGCAGGGTGGACAGGGCGAGCAATCAGCCCCAGCATTTT.

There are a few counts of this clonotype. This chain links TRBV20-1 with TRBJ2-7; 7 positions agree with TRBD1. The CDR3 contains 12 residues. Germline CDR1 is DFQATT and CDR2 is SNEGSKA (reference sequence). The trim removed 6 bases at V and 6 bases at J, leaving 8 bases unmatched. CDR3: CSANRGRGEQYF. As DNA, the CDR3 is TGCAGTGCAAACAGGGGACGGGGCGAGCAGTACTTC.

The chain carries TRBV29-1 and TRBJ2-7; maybe TRBD2 (6 bases). Between the trimmed V and J ends, which lost 0 bases and 3 bases, there was a span of 6 bases. Germline V gives CDR1 SQVTM, CDR2 ANQGSEA. The CDR3 spans 12 residues. The CDR3 loop is CSVEEGGYEQYF. Written as DNA, the CDR3 is TGCAGCGTTGAAGAGGGGGGCTACGAGCAGTACTTC.

The V and J genes are TRBV6-1 and TRBJ2-7, with a possible D match to TRBD2 (6 bases). CDR1 MNHNS and CDR2 SASEGT come from the germline V gene. This CDR3 contains 15 residues. V lost 6 bases and J 0 bases, leaving 15 bases between the germline ends. The CDR3 DNA sequence: TGTGCCAGCAGGGGGGAACTAGCCGTCTCCTACGAGCAGTACTTC. Its protein product is CASRGELAVSYEQYF.

This clonotype was observed a few times. This rearrangement joins TRBV5-6 to TRBJ1-1; the D gene is possibly TRBD1 (6 bases). V was clipped by 4 bases and J by 7 bases, with 17 bases between them. Germline V gives CDR1 SGHDT, CDR2 YYEEEE. This CDR3 spans 14 amino acids. The CDR3 DNA reads TGTGCCAGCAGCGGAGATACAGGGCTTTTTGAAGCTTTCTTT. Translation: CASSGDTGLFEAFF.

The genes are TRBV24-1 and TRBJ2-7; 10 bases are a match to TRBD1. J lost 7 bases, V lost 4 bases, and 9 bases had no gene match. The CDR3 length is 15 residues. Germline V gene lookup returns CDR1 KGHDR and CDR2 SFDVKD. CDR3 coding DNA: TGTGCCACCAGTGACACCGGGACAGGGGTATATGAGCAGTACTTC. Amino acid sequence: CATSDTGTGVYEQYF.